This TCR beta chain was observed in a study of human T cells and chemical hapten exposure. In the study overall: Largely, small differences in pooled library volume made per-sample TCR yields vary.

Indicated time point: pre-sensitization, week 0. Sample treatment: therapeutic diphenylcyclopropenone sensitization with weekly scalp DPC. From the RACE reads, TCRdb called clonotypes with MiXCR, one entry per CDR3 protein. Among around 300,000 distinct CDR3 sequences listed, 4.5% to 5.5% were seen once. In its sample, this clonotype was seen a few times. The CDR3 consists of 15 residues. The V and J ends lost 4 bases and 2 bases respectively, with 13 bases between them. Germline-derived CDR1 and CDR2 are SGHRS and YFSETQ. This chain links TRBV5-1 with TRBJ2-1; D perhaps matches TRBD1 (5 bases). This clonotype was sampled from a woman aged 18-29 years with alopecia areata. Some clones in this sample may be carry-over from other donors' samples. The sample was whole blood, taken in connection with sensitization to the hapten diphenylcyclopropenone (DPC). Here the CDR3 reads CASSQGAQTYNEQFF. In DNA, the CDR3 is TGCGCCAGCAGCCAAGGGGCCCAGACCTACAATGAGCAGTTCTTC.